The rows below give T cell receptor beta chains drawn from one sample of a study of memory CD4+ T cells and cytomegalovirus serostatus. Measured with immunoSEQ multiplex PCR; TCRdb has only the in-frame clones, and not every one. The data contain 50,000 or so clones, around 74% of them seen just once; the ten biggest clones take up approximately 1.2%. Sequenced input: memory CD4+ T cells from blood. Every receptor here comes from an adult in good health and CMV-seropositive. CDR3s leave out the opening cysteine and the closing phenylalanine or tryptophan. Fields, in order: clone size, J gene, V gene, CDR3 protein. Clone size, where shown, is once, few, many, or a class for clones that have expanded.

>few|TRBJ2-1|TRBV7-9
ASSRGLGRINEQF
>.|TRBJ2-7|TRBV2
ASSEGSVAL
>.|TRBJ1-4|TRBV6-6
ASSTALDRGGEKLF
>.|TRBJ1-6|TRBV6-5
ASTPRGNSPLH
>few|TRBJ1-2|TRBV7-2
ASSLVVAAGGYT
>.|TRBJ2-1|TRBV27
ASRLTTAYNEQF
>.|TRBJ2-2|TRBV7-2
ASSLDRGTSGNTGELF
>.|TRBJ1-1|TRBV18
ASSPARDAF
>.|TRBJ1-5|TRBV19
ASSRYRGGNQPQH
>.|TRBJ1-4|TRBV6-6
ASRPDSWNEKLF
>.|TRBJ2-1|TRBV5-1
ASSRGDFSYNEQF
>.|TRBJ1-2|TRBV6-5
ASSSTTGDGYT
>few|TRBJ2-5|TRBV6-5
ASSSTSGGAETQY
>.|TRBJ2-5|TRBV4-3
ASSQDRGSSGRETQY
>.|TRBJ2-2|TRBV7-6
ASSRTSENTGELF
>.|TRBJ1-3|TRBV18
ASSLQPRGPISGNTIY
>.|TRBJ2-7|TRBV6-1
ASREAGGTYEQY
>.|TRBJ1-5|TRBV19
ASSIWGANQPQH
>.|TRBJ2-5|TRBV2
ASTNSRQETQY
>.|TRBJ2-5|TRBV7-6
ASSLRIAAGTQY
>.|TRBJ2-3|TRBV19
ASSIPSPDRADTQY
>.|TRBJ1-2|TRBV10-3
AISESEYRQSQGYT
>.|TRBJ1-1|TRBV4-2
ASSQEGPLGGAF
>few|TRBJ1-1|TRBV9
ASSVDLTGTEAF
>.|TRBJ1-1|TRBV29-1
SVDRGGHTEAF
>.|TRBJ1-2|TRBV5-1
ASSLGNRAGDGYT
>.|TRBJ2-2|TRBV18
ASSTTGDGTGELF
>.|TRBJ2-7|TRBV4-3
ASSQGARSYEQY
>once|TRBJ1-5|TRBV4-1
ASSQGGWSNQPQH
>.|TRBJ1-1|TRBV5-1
ASSLEEYNTEAF
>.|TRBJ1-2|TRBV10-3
AISESRTGLANYGYT
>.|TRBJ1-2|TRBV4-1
ASSQVRTGDNYGYT
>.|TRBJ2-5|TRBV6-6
ASSPQLDRGETQY
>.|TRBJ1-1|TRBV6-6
ASRDDGNTEAF
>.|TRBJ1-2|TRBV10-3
AISNSGTGGDYT
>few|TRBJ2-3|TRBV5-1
ASSFWGALGPTDTQY
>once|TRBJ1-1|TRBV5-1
ASSFGASTEAF
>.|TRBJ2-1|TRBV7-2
ASSLGGPQF
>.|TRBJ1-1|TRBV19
ASSRTVNTEAF
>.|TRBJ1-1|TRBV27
ASSLSFQNRGTEAF
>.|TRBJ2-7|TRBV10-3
AIRDDRGHNEQY
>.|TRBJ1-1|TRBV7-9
ASSLGPVDTEAF